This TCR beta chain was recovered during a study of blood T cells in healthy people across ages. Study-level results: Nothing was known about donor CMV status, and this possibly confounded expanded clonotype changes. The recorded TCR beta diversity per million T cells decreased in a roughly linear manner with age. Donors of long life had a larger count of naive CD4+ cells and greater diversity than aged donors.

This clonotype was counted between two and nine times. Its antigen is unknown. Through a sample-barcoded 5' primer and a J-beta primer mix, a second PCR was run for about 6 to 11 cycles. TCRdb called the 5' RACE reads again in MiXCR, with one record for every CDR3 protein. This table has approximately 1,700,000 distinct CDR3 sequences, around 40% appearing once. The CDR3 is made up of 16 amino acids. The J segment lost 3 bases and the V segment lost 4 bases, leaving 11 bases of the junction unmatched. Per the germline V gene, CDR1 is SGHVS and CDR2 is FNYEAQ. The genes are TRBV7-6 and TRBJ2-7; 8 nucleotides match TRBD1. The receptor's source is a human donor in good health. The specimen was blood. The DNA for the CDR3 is TGTGCCAGCAGCTCAACCTCGGACAGGGCGTACTACGAGCAGTACTTC. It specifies CASSSTSDRAYYEQYF.